The following is a T cell receptor beta chain sequence with its context. In the authors' workflow: Amplifying reference gene primers gave estimates of nucleated cell counts. Method: immunoSEQ multiplex PCR; TCRdb's copy keeps in-frame clones and lacks some. The DNA was the basis for D and trimming; V, J and clone size are from that table. The sample lists fewer than 110,000 clones; less than 90% were seen once. CDR3 length equals 12 residues. V shed 4 bases and J shed 3 bases, with 6 bases lying between them. CDR1 and CDR2 (germline): SNHLY, FYNNEI. This sample was taken from a study of blood T cell repertoires in COVID-19. Study in general: Collection of acute and convalescent COVID-19 samples took place in the United States, Italy and Spain. PBMCs, B-cell-depleted T cells, or T cells provided the cDNA or gDNA that made up the material.

Sequencing input: peripheral blood. The gene calls are TRBV2 and TRBJ2-5, with D hard to call. This TCR was sampled from a human donor in a cohort sampled during active COVID-19. CDR3 sequence: CASSGDKETQYF. CDR3 nucleotides: TGTGCCAGCAGTGGAGATAAAGAGACCCAGTACTTC.